This T cell receptor (beta chain) is drawn from a study of T cells in Graves' hyperthyroidism and ophthalmopathy. General study findings and limits: The model anticipated ophthalmopathy a median about six months pre-onset.

A few counts support this clonotype. The antigen is unknown. PBMCs came from more than 9 ml fresh peripheral blood. Germline V gene sequence: CDR1 DFQATT, CDR2 SNEGSKA (reference sequence). The V gene end was trimmed by 6 bases and the J gene end by 0 bases; junction bases not matched to a gene: 5. The CDR3 is made up of 14 amino acids. TCR beta CDR3 regions were amplified from RNA transcripts. In the first-round RT-PCR of the TCR CDR3, the HTBI primer set was used. Each CDR3 protein gets one entry after TCRdb re-called the multiplex PCR reads with MiXCR. Here the sample spans some 550,000 distinct CDR3 sequences, about 16% being singletons.

The rearrangement links TRBV20-1 to TRBJ2-4, with 7 bases that match TRBD2. The receptor's source is a woman between 40 and 55 years old with Graves' ophthalmopathy. Source material: blood. The CDR3 bases are TGCAGTGCAGAAGCGGGACTAGCCAAAAACATTCAGTACTTC. Amino acid sequence: CSAEAGLAKNIQYF.